The T cell receptor beta chain described here comes from a study of blood T cell repertoires in COVID-19 (dated by TCRdb to 2020 to 2022). About the investigation overall: The collaborator samples originated in the United States, Italy and Spain and spanned the acute and convalescent phases of COVID-19. The material from the prospective study consisted of cDNA or gDNA derived from T cells, B-cell-depleted T cells, or PBMCs. Subjects who had been exposed to COVID-19, were actively infected with it, or had recovered from it provided the deeply sampled blood TCRbeta repertoires that made up the dataset. The repertoires were released in a freely available public database intended as a resource for research on the immune response to SARS-CoV-2. Samples were obtained from the ongoing ImmuneRACE study (first 160 participants) and from about 1,300 subjects provided by 6 global collaborators. The sample metadata nearly always contained a de-identified subject ID, COVID-19 status, age in years and sex. Where available, HLA class I and class II types were taken from metadata supplied by the sample provider and were not determined by assay-based typing.

TCRbeta CDR3 regions were amplified from genomic DNA using the immunoSEQ Assay, a bias-controlled multiplex PCR. Processing in the source paper ran as follows. The number of nucleated cells in each sample was estimated from the amplification of reference gene primers within the assay. Sequence reads were collapsed and filtered to measure the absolute abundance of every unique TCRbeta CDR3 rearrangement. Productive Simpson clonality was computed per sample as the square root of Simpson's diversity index over productive rearrangements. TCRdb took this table from immuneACCESS and kept in-frame rearrangements with V and J called. Such tables lack part of the clones; where checked against another copy, unresolved V genes explain under half of the gap, and the rest is unexplained. D and trimming come from the DNA, and the V and J calls and clone size come from that table. The sample table records about 100,000 clones; about 83% of these occur just once. The top ten clones comprise about 13% of the sample.

On the study overall, not on this receptor specifically: The amount of clinical and demographic metadata varied by source and participant and was provided uncurated.

The collaborating institutions used their own protocols to collect whole blood in K2EDTA tubes. For TCRbeta analysis, collaborators shipped samples in one of three forms: frozen whole blood, isolated PBMCs, or DNA extracted from either of those sample types. Germline trimming: 3 bases from V, 0 bases from J; junction bases outside gene matches: 11. From the cysteine up to the phenylalanine, the CDR3 has a length of 19 residues. CDR3 DNA only is kept here, 57 bases in frame from base 1. CDR1 and CDR2 were assigned from the germline V gene as SGDLS and YYNGEE. This clone showed up just once. What this receptor recognizes is not known. No clone much larger than this one lies a single base away; base qualities are absent.

Rearrangement joined TRBV9 to TRBJ2-3; TRBD1 aligns with 12 central bases. The clonotype was recovered from a human donor in a cohort sampled during active COVID-19. Source material: peripheral blood. The CDR3 reads CASSEGQGARLSSTDTQYF. At the DNA level, the sequence is TGTGCCAGCAGCGAGGGACAGGGGGCCAGACTTTCTAGCACAGATACGCAGTATTTT.